This is a list of T cell receptor beta chains from one sample in a study of cytomegalovirus exposure and HLA in healthy donors. The table came from immunoSEQ multiplex PCR; TCRdb's copy has only in-frame clones and leaves some out. The data show hundreds of thousands of clones, 86% seen once. The sequenced sample consisted of PBMCs. The source of these receptors is a woman aged 18-29 years in good health and CMV-seronegative. The CDR3 runs from the conserved cysteine through the conserved F or W. A D gene is named only where the DNA matches it firmly. Rows may omit the clone size; those that give it use once, few, many or a size class.

TGCGCCAGCAGCTTAAACAGTGTAAACACTGAAGCTTTCTTT CASSLNSVNTEAFF TRBV5-1 once 14 TRBJ1-1 -
TGTGCCAGCAGTTTAGCAGCGGGGGGGTACAATGAGCAGTTCTTC CASSLAAGGYNEQFF TRBV27 - 15 TRBJ2-1 TRBD2
TGTGCCAGCAGCTTAGTAGCGGGACTAGCGGGAGGACATGAGCAGTTCTTC CASSLVAGLAGGHEQFF TRBV7-2 once 17 TRBJ2-1 TRBD2
TGTGCCAGCAGTTTTACCCTGGCAGGGAAGACTGAAGCTTTCTTT CASSFTLAGKTEAFF TRBV28 few 15 TRBJ1-1 -
TGTGCCAGCAGTGGATGGACAGGAAACTACGAGCAGTACTTC CASSGWTGNYEQYF TRBV2 - 14 TRBJ2-7 TRBD1
TGTGCCAGTAGGACGAGCGGGGCTATAACGTACAATGAGCAGTTCTTC CASRTSGAITYNEQFF TRBV19 - 16 TRBJ2-1 TRBD2
TGTGCCAGTAGTAAAACGGGACAGGGAAATTACAATGAGCAGTTCTTC CASSKTGQGNYNEQFF TRBV19 - 16 TRBJ2-1 TRBD1
TGTGCCAGCAGTCGGACTAGCGGGAAAGGGCAGTTCTTC CASSRTSGKGQFF TRBV25-1 - 13 TRBJ2-1 TRBD2
TGTGCCAGCAGTGAAGCACTCTCGGTAGCCAAAAACATTCAGTACTTC CASSEALSVAKNIQYF TRBV6-1 - 16 TRBJ2-4 -
TGTGCCTGGGACCCCGGGACTAGCGCGCAGTATTTT CAWDPGTSAQYF TRBV30 - 12 TRBJ2-3 TRBD2
TGTGCCAGCAGCTTGGGGGCAGCTCCTGGAAACACCATATATTTT CASSLGAAPGNTIYF TRBV5-4 - 15 TRBJ1-3 -
TGCAGCGTCGTCATGACAGGGCTCGGAAACACCATATATTTT CSVVMTGLGNTIYF TRBV29-1 - 14 TRBJ1-3 TRBD1
TGTGCCAGCAGCTTAGCCCAGGCAACGCAGTATTTT CASSLAQATQYF TRBV7-9 - 12 TRBJ2-3 -
TGTGCCAGCAGCCCTAGCGGGAGGGCGGGAGATACGCAGTATTTT CASSPSGRAGDTQYF TRBV9 - 15 TRBJ2-3 TRBD2
TGTGCCAGCAGTTTAGCAGGGTACTATGGCTACACCTTC CASSLAGYYGYTF TRBV27 few 13 TRBJ1-2 -
TGTGCCAGCTCACCACCTAATCAGGGCGACAATGAGCAGTTCTTC CASSPPNQGDNEQFF TRBV18 - 15 TRBJ2-1 -
TGTGCCAGCAGTTTCAGCGGGAGTAGATCAGATACGCAGTATTTT CASSFSGSRSDTQYF TRBV28 - 15 TRBJ2-3 TRBD2
TGTGCCAGCAGTGTTAGTAGCGGGGGGCCCACAGATACGCAGTATTTT CASSVSSGGPTDTQYF TRBV6-1 - 16 TRBJ2-3 TRBD2
TGCGCCAGCAGCCATGCCGGCAGGGGGACCGCTGGCGAGCAGTACTTC CASSHAGRGTAGEQYF TRBV4-1 - 16 TRBJ2-7 TRBD1
TGTGCCAGCAGTCCCTTTGCGGGGCAGCAGTTCTTC CASSPFAGQQFF TRBV27 - 12 TRBJ2-1 -
TGTGCCAGCAGTTTATTGTCGGGAAGCAATCAGCCCCAGCATTTT CASSLLSGSNQPQHF TRBV28 - 15 TRBJ1-5 -
TGTGCCAGCAGCCCCCGGACTAGCGGGAGGGACACAGATACGCAGTATTTT CASSPRTSGRDTDTQYF TRBV7-9 - 17 TRBJ2-3 TRBD2
TGTGCCAGCAGACAACAGCCGATCAACACCGGGGAGCTGTTTTTT CASRQQPINTGELFF TRBV28 - 15 TRBJ2-2 -
TGTGCCAGCAGCATGCTCGAGACTGAAGCTTTCTTT CASSMLETEAFF TRBV7-9 - 12 TRBJ1-1 -
TGTGCCAGCAGCTTTCAAGGGCCGGGGGCTGAAGCTTTCTTT CASSFQGPGAEAFF TRBV13 - 14 TRBJ1-1 -
TGTGCCAGCAGCCCCCAGGGCTCTGATACGCAGTATTTT CASSPQGSDTQYF TRBV7-2 - 13 TRBJ2-3 -
TGTGCCTGGGGTACAGGGGGCGCCGAGCAGTACTTC CAWGTGGAEQYF TRBV30 few 12 TRBJ2-7 TRBD1
TGTGCCAGCAGTGCAACTAGCGGGGGACATCTCACAGATACGCAGTATTTT CASSATSGGHLTDTQYF TRBV2 - 17 TRBJ2-3 TRBD2
TGTGCCAGCAGCTTATTTGTTGGAGGGGACACTGAAGCTTTCTTT CASSLFVGGDTEAFF TRBV7-9 - 15 TRBJ1-1 -
TGTGCCAGCAGCCAAGATAATGGACTTAACACTGAAGCTTTCTTT CASSQDNGLNTEAFF TRBV4-2 - 15 TRBJ1-1 -
TGTGCCAGCAGGACCGACAGGGCCAATGAGCAGTTCTTC CASRTDRANEQFF TRBV2 - 13 TRBJ2-1 TRBD1
TGTGCCAGCAGTGATGCGGGTAGCAATCAGCCCCAGCATTTT CASSDAGSNQPQHF TRBV2 - 14 TRBJ1-5 -
TGTGCCAGCAAAGGTCGGACAGGGTCCGTGTTAGGCTACACCTTC CASKGRTGSVLGYTF TRBV2 - 15 TRBJ1-2 TRBD1
TGTGCCAGCAGTAACAGGAGTCCGCCATGGGTTAAGTACTTC CASSNRSPPWVKYF TRBV28 - 14 TRBJ2-7 -
TGCGCCAGCACCCCAGGGAGGCTTGAAGCTTTCTTT CASTPGRLEAFF TRBV10-2 few 12 TRBJ1-1 -